This T cell receptor (beta chain) is drawn from a study of shared clonotypes between healthy human individuals. Whole-study findings and limits: Few donors restricted represented genetic and exposure-history diversity.

Worth noting for this clone: Its antigen is unknown.

Naivety among CD8 cells was defined by CD45RO negativity and positive CCR7 selection, thereby excluding terminally differentiated effector memory CD45RA+ cells. Every subset had its genomic DNA shared out evenly among several immunoSEQ plates. Generated by immunoSEQ multiplex PCR, the TCRdb table keeps only in-frame clones and is missing some. The sample consists of around 600,000 clones, 95% to 98% of them appearing once. The ends were cut back, 1 base at V and 8 bases at J, with 9 bases in the middle. The CDR3 spans 12 residues. The chain couples TRBV5-3 to TRBJ1-2, with D tentatively TRBD1 (5 bases). TRBV5-3 has ORF status, its function being uncertain. The sequenced sample was naive CD8+ T cells sorted from blood. The receptor was isolated from a man aged 30 to 45 in good health. The CDR3 is CARSLRGGGYTF. The CDR3 DNA follows: TGTGCCAGAAGCTTGAGGGGCGGAGGCTACACCTTC.